This TCR beta chain was captured by sequencing in a study of T cells in Graves' hyperthyroidism and ophthalmopathy. PBMCs were obtained from 9.5 to 10 ml fresh peripheral blood. From RNA transcripts, TCR beta CDR3 regions were amplified. When the TCR CDR3 underwent first-round RT-PCR, the HTBI primer set was used. TCRdb used MiXCR to reprocess the multiplex PCR reads, holding one entry per CDR3 protein. Of nearly 750,000 distinct CDR3 sequences listed, around a third are singletons. The CDR3 runs to 15 residues. From germline, CDR1 is SGHTA and CDR2 FQGNSA. Trimming cost V 5 bases and J 2 bases, with 15 bases left between them.

The genes are TRBV7-2 and TRBJ1-2; D remains ambiguous. This clonotype was sampled from a woman aged 40 to 50 with Graves' hyperthyroidism. The sample consisted of blood. The CDR3 nucleotides read TGTGCCAGCAGCCCCTCCGTAGGTTCGAACTATGGCTACACCTTC. Its protein product is CASSPSVGSNYGYTF.